The rows below give T cell receptor beta chains drawn from one sample of a study of metastatic and nonmetastatic thyroid tumors. Using MiXCR, TCRdb reanalyzed the PCR reads. The table records about 43,000 clones, roughly 24% of them present only once. Sequences were obtained from tumor tissue. All receptors come from a female donor with papillary thyroid cancer or a benign thyroid nodule (not recorded which). Some clones in this sample may be carry-over from other donors' samples. Both conserved end residues are part of each CDR3.

V	J	CDR3
TRBV5-1	TRBJ2-3	CASGGAGTQYF
TRBV13	TRBJ1-6	CASSLLGGVNSPLHF
TRBV25-1	TRBJ1-6	CASSELTAQYSPLHF
TRBV4-1	TRBJ1-1	CASSQGAGRRGWTEAFF
TRBV12-3/TRBV12-4	TRBJ2-7	CASLPHRTGSEQYF
TRBV6-2/TRBV6-3	TRBJ1-5	CASSFLAIKGQPQHF
TRBV20-1	TRBJ2-3	CSARDASGASTDTQYF
TRBV4-3	TRBJ1-6	CASSQDRAGGSPLHF
TRBV6-5	TRBJ1-2	CASSYIRGRGFDGYTF
TRBV18	TRBJ2-1	CASSPGSQGAYNEQFF
TRBV4-2	TRBJ2-1	CASSHRGDQQFF
TRBV6-1	TRBJ2-7	CASSLLAAYEHYF
TRBV15	TRBJ1-6	CATSLPNSPLHF
TRBV2	TRBJ2-7	CASSEDRTTEGEQYF
TRBV28	TRBJ2-7	CASSSHTLAGGYEQYF
TRBV20-1	TRBJ2-1	CSASHLIGGTDKQFF
TRBV6-5	TRBJ2-7	CASSYSSGGYEQYF
TRBV28	TRBJ2-1	CASSDIGTHRRSSYNEQFF
TRBV9	TRBJ2-2	CASSAGTSPGELFF
TRBV12-3/TRBV12-4	TRBJ2-2	CASSFTGRTGELFF
TRBV27	TRBJ1-5	CASSLRAGINQPQHF
TRBV11-2	TRBJ2-5	CASRSRGETQYF
TRBV30	TRBJ1-2	CAWSWGGDYGYTF
TRBV9	TRBJ2-1	CASSKRTGFYNEQFF
TRBV2	TRBJ1-3	CASSEQGPSNTIYF
TRBV7-8	TRBJ1-5	CASSLARVDQPQHF
TRBV20-1	TRBJ2-7	CSARTPFGTGGGEQYF
TRBV27	TRBJ1-2	CASSLIGSGQSEGYTF
TRBV6-4	TRBJ2-5	CASSSSGWETQYF
TRBV5-1	TRBJ2-7	CASSAVGRGGGYEQYF
TRBV15	TRBJ2-3	CATSRLGEGTDTQYF
TRBV28	TRBJ1-6	CASSIGQLGNSPLHF
TRBV18	TRBJ1-5	CASSSTVGGNQPQHF
TRBV11-2	TRBJ2-2	CASSFASVNTGELFF
TRBV4-1	TRBJ1-1	CASSQDPRGSNTEAFF
TRBV2	TRBJ2-5	CASSGRTGETQYF
TRBV5-6	TRBJ2-6	CASSRRDAGANVLTF
TRBV6-1	TRBJ2-3	CASSVLAGGTDTQYF
TRBV20-1	TRBJ2-5	CSARDFAGGDRETQYF
TRBV7-2	TRBJ2-7	CAISPAGRAGYEQYF
TRBV20-1	TRBJ1-1	CSAREQQGREAFF
TRBV4-3	TRBJ2-2	CASSQERGIGELFF
TRBV11-2	TRBJ2-7	CASSLRGDEQYF
TRBV19	TRBJ2-3	CASSTDRRSTDTQYF
TRBV28	TRBJ1-5	CASSLAGTGARQPQHF
TRBV10-2	TRBJ2-5	CASSESFWGQGAGETQYF
TRBV6-5	TRBJ2-7	CASSSQGRDYEQYF
TRBV29-1	TRBJ1-6	CSARTGNSPLHF
TRBV10-1	TRBJ1-1	CASSVSLNTEAFF
TRBV6-2/TRBV6-3	TRBJ2-1	CASSYPLAGGYNEQFF
TRBV5-1	TRBJ1-1	CASSLGYYTEAFF